The 9 T cell receptor beta chains below come from one sample, sequenced in a study of cytomegalovirus exposure and HLA in healthy donors. Use of 60 Vbeta and 13 Jbeta primers characterized the PCR. Clones were sequenced by immunoSEQ multiplex PCR, and TCRdb holds only the in-frame ones, with some missing. The sample lists under 150,000 clones, 78% seen once, with roughly 1.5% in the top ten. The specimen sequenced was PBMCs. The receptors stem from a woman aged 18-35 years in good health and CMV-seronegative.

The rearrangement uses TRBV2 and TRBJ2-7; 9 nucleotides align to TRBD1. Germline V CDR1 and CDR2: SNHLY, FYNNEI. The CDR3 is made up of 14 amino acids. V was pared by 8 bases and J by 2 bases, with 7 bases of the junction left unmatched. The CDR3 region is CASQSGTGTYEQYF. The CDR3 DNA reads TGTGCCAGCCAATCCGGGACAGGGACCTACGAGCAGTACTTC.

The V and J genes are TRBV25-1 and TRBJ1-2; 11 bases line up with TRBD1. Germline V lookup: CDR1 MGHDK, CDR2 SYGVNS. Germline trimming cut 2 bases from V and 4 bases from J; bases unmatched to any gene: 3. This CDR3 is 15 amino acids long. In DNA, the CDR3 is TGTGCCAGCAGTGAAACCGGACAGGGGGCCTATGGCTACACCTTC. This translates into CASSETGQGAYGYTF.

The chain is built from TRBV5-1 and TRBJ2-1, with 8 bases that match TRBD2. Germline V gives CDR1 SGHRS, CDR2 YFSETQ. The CDR3 totals 15 residues. V trimming: 2 bases; J trimming: 4 bases; junction bases outside the gene matches: 5. The CDR3: CASSFGTSGYNEQFF. The CDR3 nucleotides are TGCGCCAGCAGCTTCGGTACTAGCGGTTACAATGAGCAGTTCTTC.

Comments on this clone: The junction differs from germline at one of its ends, possibly a read error. The chain is built from TRBV7-9 and TRBJ2-7; D not certain. The CDR3 totals 18 residues. The germline CDR1 and CDR2 sequences are SEHNR and FQNEAQ (reference sequence). CDR3: CASSPPSYGPAYPREQYF. For the CDR3, the DNA is TGTGCTAGCAGCCCCCCTTCCTACGGCCCCGCATACCCCAGGGAGCAGTACTTC.

This clone turned up a few times. V is TRBV6-6 and J is TRBJ1-2; the match to TRBD1 covers 8 bases. The CDR3 extends over 13 amino acids. Trimming cost V 8 bases and J 8 bases; bases outside gene matches: 10. CDR1 is MNHNY, CDR2 SVGAGI, per germline (reference sequence). The CDR3 bases are TGTGCCAGCGGGCCTGGACAGGGTATCGGCTACACCTTC. This sequence encodes CASGPGQGIGYTF.

The chain employs TRBV30 and TRBJ1-2; D is ambiguous. Trimming removed 0 bases from V and 8 bases from J, with 16 bases in between. The CDR3 covers 14 residues. CDR1 is GTSNPN and CDR2 is SVGIG in the germline V gene (reference sequence). The CDR3 protein is CAWSVLPGFEGYTF. CDR3 DNA sequence: TGTGCCTGGAGTGTACTACCCGGGTTTGAAGGCTACACCTTC.

V usage is TRBV30 and J usage is TRBJ1-1; TRBD1 agrees at 9 bases. Germline lookup yields CDR1 GTSNPN and CDR2 SVGIG (reference sequence). The CDR3 covers 17 residues. The junction had 14 bases not matched to a gene; V was cut back by 3 bases and J by 3 bases. As DNA, the CDR3 is TGTGCCTGGAGGTACAGGGGGCTGGTGGGTAAGGACACTGAAGCTTTCTTT. Protein sequence: CAWRYRGLVGKDTEAFF.

V is TRBV20-1 and J is TRBJ1-1; no clear D gene. There are 11 residues in the CDR3. Germline lookup yields CDR1 DFQATT and CDR2 SNEGSKA (reference sequence). Trimming removed 5 bases from V and 7 bases from J, with 11 bases in between. The CDR3 sequence is CSALRGGEAFF. Here the CDR3 DNA reads TGCAGTGCTCTCCGGGGTGGTGAAGCTTTCTTT.

The gene calls are TRBV11-2 and TRBJ1-1; tentatively, D is TRBD1 (6 bases). CDR1 is SGHAT and CDR2 is FQNNGV in the germline V gene. V was trimmed by 3 bases and J by 4 bases, leaving 9 bases between them. The CDR3 runs to 13 residues. The CDR3: CASSFRQATEAFF. The CDR3 region has the DNA TGTGCCAGCAGCTTCCGACAGGCCACTGAAGCTTTCTTT. Looking up the rest from reference TRBV11-2 and TRBJ1-1 gives the full variable domain: EAGVAQSPRYKIIEKRQSVAFWCNPISGHATLYWYQQILGQGPKLLIQFQNNGVVDDSQLPKDRFSAERLKGVDSTLKIQPAKLEDSAVYLCASSFRQATEAFFGQGTRLTVV.